This is a list of T cell receptor beta chains from one sample in a study of T cells in Graves' hyperthyroidism and ophthalmopathy. TCRdb used MiXCR to reprocess the multiplex PCR reads, holding one entry per CDR3 protein. The table includes roughly 800,000 distinct CDR3 sequences, 38% detected once. Specimen: blood. All receptors derive from a man between 18 and 29 years old with Graves' hyperthyroidism. The conserved cysteine and the conserved F or W are not part of the CDR3 here. The D gene is left open where the match is weak.

v_call: TRBV7-6; cdr3_length: 12; j_call: TRBJ2-5; d_call: .; cdr3_aa: ASSLLQGVETQY
v_call: TRBV2; cdr3_length: 13; j_call: TRBJ2-3; d_call: .; cdr3_aa: ANILSPGSSDTQY
v_call: TRBV19; cdr3_length: 13; j_call: TRBJ1-2; d_call: TRBD1; cdr3_aa: ASSISGTGNYGYT
v_call: TRBV6-1; cdr3_length: 13; j_call: TRBJ2-7; d_call: .; cdr3_aa: ASSSPQGGSYEQY
v_call: TRBV7-6; cdr3_length: 12; j_call: TRBJ2-7; d_call: TRBD2; cdr3_aa: ASNVSGGPYEQY
v_call: TRBV20-1; cdr3_length: 11; j_call: TRBJ1-2; d_call: .; cdr3_aa: SARGPLRDGYT
v_call: TRBV5-1; cdr3_length: 12; j_call: TRBJ2-7; d_call: .; cdr3_aa: ASSIGGTSYEQY
v_call: TRBV9; cdr3_length: 13; j_call: TRBJ1-1; d_call: TRBD1; cdr3_aa: ASSVVQGASSEAF
v_call: TRBV11-2; cdr3_length: 13; j_call: TRBJ2-5; d_call: TRBD1; cdr3_aa: ASSWGTGNAETQY
v_call: TRBV19; cdr3_length: 12; j_call: TRBJ1-5; d_call: TRBD1; cdr3_aa: ASSKGQGGEPQH
v_call: TRBV12-3/TRBV12-4; cdr3_length: 12; j_call: TRBJ1-1; d_call: .; cdr3_aa: ASGHDRVNTEAF
v_call: TRBV6-5; cdr3_length: 11; j_call: TRBJ1-1; d_call: .; cdr3_aa: ASSNGEKTEAF
v_call: TRBV7-2; cdr3_length: 13; j_call: TRBJ2-5; d_call: TRBD2; cdr3_aa: ASSPWTSGEETQY
v_call: TRBV20-1; cdr3_length: 9; j_call: TRBJ1-1; d_call: .; cdr3_aa: SASRLNLAF
v_call: TRBV10-3; cdr3_length: 13; j_call: TRBJ2-7; d_call: .; cdr3_aa: AISESRGSSYEQY
v_call: TRBV9; cdr3_length: 14; j_call: TRBJ1-5; d_call: TRBD1; cdr3_aa: ASSLDREEGNQPQH
v_call: TRBV5-1; cdr3_length: 14; j_call: TRBJ1-5; d_call: TRBD1; cdr3_aa: ASSPGTGVGNQPQH
v_call: TRBV13; cdr3_length: 13; j_call: TRBJ2-7; d_call: TRBD1; cdr3_aa: ASSLGGQTHYEQY
v_call: TRBV25-1; cdr3_length: 9; j_call: TRBJ1-2; d_call: .; cdr3_aa: ASSYRDGYT
v_call: TRBV6-5; cdr3_length: 12; j_call: TRBJ1-1; d_call: .; cdr3_aa: ASSDEGAALEAF
v_call: TRBV5-1; cdr3_length: 12; j_call: TRBJ1-5; d_call: .; cdr3_aa: ASSFGAGDQPQH
v_call: TRBV25-1; cdr3_length: 13; j_call: TRBJ1-6; d_call: .; cdr3_aa: ASSYYRELRSPLH
v_call: TRBV5-1; cdr3_length: 12; j_call: TRBJ2-2; d_call: TRBD2; cdr3_aa: ASSAGGSAGELF
v_call: TRBV6-5; cdr3_length: 13; j_call: TRBJ1-1; d_call: TRBD1; cdr3_aa: ASSVGAGGTAEAF
v_call: TRBV15; cdr3_length: 15; j_call: TRBJ2-5; d_call: TRBD2; cdr3_aa: ATSRDWTSGIQETQY
v_call: TRBV29-1; cdr3_length: 14; j_call: TRBJ2-7; d_call: TRBD1; cdr3_aa: SVVGTGDHLIDEQY
v_call: TRBV5-1; cdr3_length: 14; j_call: TRBJ1-4; d_call: .; cdr3_aa: ASSRTGGGSNEKLF
v_call: TRBV10-3; cdr3_length: 13; j_call: TRBJ2-5; d_call: .; cdr3_aa: AISEFSGSQETQY
v_call: TRBV13; cdr3_length: 13; j_call: TRBJ2-7; d_call: TRBD1; cdr3_aa: ASSYRDREGYEQY
v_call: TRBV7-9; cdr3_length: 12; j_call: TRBJ1-1; d_call: .; cdr3_aa: ASSLSSVGTEAF
v_call: TRBV6-5; cdr3_length: 13; j_call: TRBJ1-4; d_call: .; cdr3_aa: ASSLEDLINEKLF
v_call: TRBV7-8; cdr3_length: 13; j_call: TRBJ2-7; d_call: .; cdr3_aa: ASSPSGTVSYEQY
v_call: TRBV2; cdr3_length: 10; j_call: TRBJ2-7; d_call: .; cdr3_aa: ASTPKGLEQY
v_call: TRBV29-1; cdr3_length: 10; j_call: TRBJ1-1; d_call: .; cdr3_aa: SVGGSVTEAF
v_call: TRBV12-3/TRBV12-4; cdr3_length: 12; j_call: TRBJ2-5; d_call: .; cdr3_aa: ASSPPGARETQY
v_call: TRBV6-5; cdr3_length: 10; j_call: TRBJ1-5; d_call: .; cdr3_aa: ASGEGFRPQH
v_call: TRBV5-6; cdr3_length: 13; j_call: TRBJ1-3; d_call: .; cdr3_aa: ASSLVPTSGNTIY
v_call: TRBV6-5; cdr3_length: 13; j_call: TRBJ1-5; d_call: .; cdr3_aa: ASSYDGSRNQPQH
v_call: TRBV12-3/TRBV12-4; cdr3_length: 12; j_call: TRBJ1-2; d_call: .; cdr3_aa: ASSQTGRDYGYT
v_call: TRBV4-1; cdr3_length: 9; j_call: TRBJ2-7; d_call: .; cdr3_aa: ASSQESEQY
v_call: TRBV4-1; cdr3_length: 12; j_call: TRBJ2-2; d_call: .; cdr3_aa: ASSQTTGVRELF
v_call: TRBV15; cdr3_length: 12; j_call: TRBJ1-4; d_call: .; cdr3_aa: ATSSWLTNEKLF
v_call: TRBV11-2; cdr3_length: 11; j_call: TRBJ1-1; d_call: .; cdr3_aa: ASSLNQATEAF
v_call: TRBV5-1; cdr3_length: 12; j_call: TRBJ1-1; d_call: TRBD1; cdr3_aa: ASSPSQGGNEAF
v_call: TRBV2; cdr3_length: 13; j_call: TRBJ2-7; d_call: .; cdr3_aa: ASSDLEITSYEQY
v_call: TRBV2; cdr3_length: 12; j_call: TRBJ2-5; d_call: .; cdr3_aa: ASSHPQEQETQY
v_call: TRBV20-1; cdr3_length: 13; j_call: TRBJ2-7; d_call: TRBD2; cdr3_aa: SARELAGDSCEQY
v_call: TRBV9; cdr3_length: 14; j_call: TRBJ1-5; d_call: .; cdr3_aa: ASSPPSQRTNQPQH
v_call: TRBV29-1; cdr3_length: 9; j_call: TRBJ1-3; d_call: .; cdr3_aa: SVHRGNTIY
v_call: TRBV14; cdr3_length: 12; j_call: TRBJ1-1; d_call: .; cdr3_aa: ASSASRGRTEAF